What follows describes a single TCR beta chain. As yet, its antigen is unknown. This specimen includes other DNA sequences encoding the same CDR3. Clones were sequenced by immunoSEQ multiplex PCR, and TCRdb holds only the in-frame ones, with some missing. The sample lists fewer than 400,000 clones, around four fifths seen once, with approximately 2.2% in the top ten. The sample is drawn from a study of Ad26.COV2.S vaccination and SARS-CoV-2 variants. General study results and limits: After vaccination, substantial breadth of spike-specific CD8+ and CD4+ responses was reported. The analyses of TCR breadth and depth may have understated the size of total T cell responses.

The CDR3 has 13 residues. The ends were cut back, 5 bases at V and 1 base at J, with 8 bases in the middle. Germline V lookup: CDR1 MNHEY, CDR2 SMNVEV (reference sequence). Treatment in this sample: around 19 received Ad26.COV2.S at low or high dose, single or two shots; several received placebo; per-sample allocation not given. Specimen acquisition occurred on day 63 following the initial vaccine or placebo injection. The chain employs TRBV27 and TRBJ1-1, with D unresolved. The clonotype was recovered from a person between 18 and 65 years old who received the Ad26.COV2.S COVID-19 vaccine or a placebo. Sequencing used peripheral blood, obtained in a trial of Ad26.COV2.S vaccine versus placebo. CDR3 DNA: TGTGCCAGCAGTCTCTCCCGGAACACTGAAGCTTTCTTT. Translated: CASSLSRNTEAFF.